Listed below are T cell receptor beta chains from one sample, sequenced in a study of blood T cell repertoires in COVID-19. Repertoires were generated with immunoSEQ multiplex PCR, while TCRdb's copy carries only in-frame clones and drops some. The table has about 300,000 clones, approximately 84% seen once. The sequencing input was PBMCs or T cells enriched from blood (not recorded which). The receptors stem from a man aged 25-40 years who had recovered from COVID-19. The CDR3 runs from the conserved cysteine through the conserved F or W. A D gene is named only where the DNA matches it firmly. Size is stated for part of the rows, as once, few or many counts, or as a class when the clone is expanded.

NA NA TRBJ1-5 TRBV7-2 TGTGCCAGCAGCTTACGGGTTGCTAATAGCAATCAGCCCCAGCATTTT CASSLRVANSNQPQHF
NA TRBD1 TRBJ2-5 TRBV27 TGTGCCAGCAGCTCAAGGGGGCTGACACAAGAGACCCAGTACTTC CASSSRGLTQETQYF
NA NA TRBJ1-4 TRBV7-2 TGTGCCAGCAGCCCCGGCTTTCTGGACAGTAATGAAAAACTGTTTTTT CASSPGFLDSNEKLFF
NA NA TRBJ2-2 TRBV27 TGTGCCAGCAGTTCTGGGACAAGGAACACCGGGGAGCTGTTTTTT CASSSGTRNTGELFF
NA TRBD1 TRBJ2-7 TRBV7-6 TGTGCCAGCAGCTTAGCGGGGACAGGGGTTGTTAAGCAGTACTTC CASSLAGTGVVKQYF
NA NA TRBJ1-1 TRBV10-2 TGCGCCAGCAGTGCACACGGGATGAACACTGAAGCTTTCTTT CASSAHGMNTEAFF
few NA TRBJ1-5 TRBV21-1 TGTGCCAGCAGCTCCGCCCTCAGGGAATGGGCCAATCAGCCCCAGCATTTT CASSSALREWANQPQHF
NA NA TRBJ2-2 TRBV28 TGTGCTGACCAGGGAGGAACCGGGGAGCTGTTTTTT CADQGGTGELFF
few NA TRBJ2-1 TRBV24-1 TGTGCCACCAGGGACAGTTCCTACAATGAGCAGTTCTTC CATRDSSYNEQFF
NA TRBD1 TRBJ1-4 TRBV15 TGTGCCACCAAGACAGGGAGTTCTAATGAAAAACTGTTTTTT CATKTGSSNEKLFF
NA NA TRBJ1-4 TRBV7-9 TGTGCCAGCAGCTTGAGGCAGGGCAACGAAAAACTGTTTTTT CASSLRQGNEKLFF
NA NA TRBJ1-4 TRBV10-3 TGTGCCATCAGTGAGTCGGGGCGGAAACTGTTTTTT CAISESGRKLFF
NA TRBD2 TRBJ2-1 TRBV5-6 TGTGCCAGCAGCGCGAGCGGGAGCGCCTACAATGAGCAGTTCTTC CASSASGSAYNEQFF
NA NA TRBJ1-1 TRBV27 TGTGCCAGCAGTCTGGGGGCGAACACTGAAGCTTTCTTT CASSLGANTEAFF
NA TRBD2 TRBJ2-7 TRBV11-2 TGTGCCAGCAGGGGACTAGCCAACAACGAGCAGTACTTC CASRGLANNEQYF
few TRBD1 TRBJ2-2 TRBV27 TGTGCCAGCAGTTCGGGACAGCAGACCGGGGAGCTGTTTTTT CASSSGQQTGELFF
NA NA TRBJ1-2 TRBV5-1 TGCGCCAGCAGCTTGGGTTCGCACACTAACTATGGCTACACCTTC CASSLGSHTNYGYTF
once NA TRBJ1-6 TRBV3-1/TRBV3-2 TGTGCCAGCAGCCAAGATCGGCGGAATTCACCCCTCCACTTT CASSQDRRNSPLHF
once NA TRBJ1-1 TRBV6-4 TGTGCCAGCAGTGACAGCTTAAACACTGAAGCTTTCTTT CASSDSLNTEAFF
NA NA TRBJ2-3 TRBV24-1 TGTGCCACCAGTGATTTGGCGAGCACAGATACGCAGTATTTT CATSDLASTDTQYF
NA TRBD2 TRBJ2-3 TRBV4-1 TGCGCCAGCAGCCAAGTTCTCCTAGCGGGGGGCCCACAAGATACGCAGTATTTT CASSQVLLAGGPQDTQYF
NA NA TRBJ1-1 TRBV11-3 TGTGCCAGCAGCCAATATTCACCCCTCATCAGGGGATTGAACACTGAAGCTTTCTTT CASSQYSPLIRGLNTEAFF
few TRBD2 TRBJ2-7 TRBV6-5 TGTGCCGTGTTCAGCGGGGGCTCCTACGAGCAGTACTTC CAVFSGGSYEQYF
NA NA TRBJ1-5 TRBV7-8 TGTGCCAGCAGCTTAAAGCGCCATAGCAATCAGCCCCAGCATTTT CASSLKRHSNQPQHF
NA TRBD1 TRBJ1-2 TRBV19 TGTGCCAGTAGTACGGTTGGACAGGGGGTTTATGGCTACACCTTC CASSTVGQGVYGYTF
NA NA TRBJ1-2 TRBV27 TGTGCCAGCAGTTTATCGGGGCTTCTGGGGCATGGCTACACCTTC CASSLSGLLGHGYTF
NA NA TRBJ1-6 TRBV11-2 TGTGCCAGCAGCTTAATCATCAGGGGCGCTGGGAATTCACCCCTCCACTTT CASSLIIRGAGNSPLHF
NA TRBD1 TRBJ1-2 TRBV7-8 TGTGCCAGCAGCCGAGGGGGCTTATGGGGCTACACCTTC CASSRGGLWGYTF
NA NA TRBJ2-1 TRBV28 TGTGCCAGCATAATTGGCGGTACCGCCTACAATGAGCAGTTCTTC CASIIGGTAYNEQFF
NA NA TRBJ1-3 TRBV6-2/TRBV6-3 TGTGCCAGCAGTACTAATCCCGGAAACACCATATATTTT CASSTNPGNTIYF
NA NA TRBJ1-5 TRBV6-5 TGTGCCAGCCGGGGGTTGAATAGCAATCAGCCCCAGCATTTT CASRGLNSNQPQHF
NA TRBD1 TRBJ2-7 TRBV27 TGTGCCAGCAGTTTATTACCCCTTGGACAGGGTCTTGTGTACGAGCAGTACTTC CASSLLPLGQGLVYEQYF
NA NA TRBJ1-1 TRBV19 TGTGCCAGTAGCTTGGGAAACGAGGGCACTGAAGCTTTCTTT CASSLGNEGTEAFF
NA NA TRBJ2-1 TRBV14 TGTGCCAGCAGCCAAGATCCAACTCCCAATGAGCAGTTCTTC CASSQDPTPNEQFF
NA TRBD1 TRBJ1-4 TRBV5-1 TGCGCCAGCAGCAAGGGACAGTCTAATGAAAAACTGTTTTTT CASSKGQSNEKLFF
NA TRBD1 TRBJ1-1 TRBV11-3 TGTGCCAGCAGCTTAGGCAAAGGGGCAGGGGGCACTGAAGCTTTCTTT CASSLGKGAGGTEAFF
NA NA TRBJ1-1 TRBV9 TGTGCCAGCAGCCTGCTGGAGGGGTCCACTGAAGCTTTCTTT CASSLLEGSTEAFF
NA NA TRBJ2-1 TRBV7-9 TGTGCCAGCAGCTTAGCATATCCTACCCCCTACAATGAGCAGTTCTTC CASSLAYPTPYNEQFF
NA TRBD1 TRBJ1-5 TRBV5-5 TGTGCCAGCAGCTTGGCCTGGGACAGGGACAATCAGCCCCAGCATTTT CASSLAWDRDNQPQHF
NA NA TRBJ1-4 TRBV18 TGTGCCAGCTCACCAATCCAGGGAACAACTAATGAAAAACTGTTTTTT CASSPIQGTTNEKLFF
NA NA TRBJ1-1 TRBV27 TGTGCCAGCAGTTTAGGAGGGGTGAACACTGAAGCTTTCTTT CASSLGGVNTEAFF
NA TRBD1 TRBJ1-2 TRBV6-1 TGTGCCAGCAGTGAATTATTCGGAGGGGACAGAACCTATGGCTACACCTTC CASSELFGGDRTYGYTF
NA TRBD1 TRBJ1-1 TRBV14 TGTGCCAGCAGCCGGACAGGGTTCACTGAAGCTTTCTTT CASSRTGFTEAFF
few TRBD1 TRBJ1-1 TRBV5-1 TGCGCCAGCAGCGCTTCACCGGGACAGCACGCTGAAGCTTTCTTT CASSASPGQHAEAFF
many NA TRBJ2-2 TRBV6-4 TGTGCCAGCAGCGAGGCGGGGGCTAGCGAGAACACCGGGGAGCTGTTTTTT CASSEAGASENTGELFF
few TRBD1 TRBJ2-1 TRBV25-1 TGTGCCAGCAGTGCGGCAGGGGGTCCGGGCTACAATGAGCAGTTCTTC CASSAAGGPGYNEQFF
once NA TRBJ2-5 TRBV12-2 TGTGCAAGTCGACCCCGGTCGGGCGGGCCAGGACAAGAGACCCAGTACTTC CASRPRSGGPGQETQYF
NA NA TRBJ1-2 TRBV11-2 TGTGCCAGCAGCTTAGTAAACAAGTTAAACTATGGCTACACCTTC CASSLVNKLNYGYTF
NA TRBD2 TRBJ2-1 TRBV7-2 TGTGCCAGCAGCTCCCAGGGACTAGCCCACAATGAGCAGTTCTTC CASSSQGLAHNEQFF
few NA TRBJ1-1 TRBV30 TGTGCGGCGGTCCAGAACACTGAAGCTTTCTTT CAAVQNTEAFF
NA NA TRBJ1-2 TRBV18 TGTGCCAGCTCACCATCAGTGACGAGGGACTATGGCTACACCTTC CASSPSVTRDYGYTF